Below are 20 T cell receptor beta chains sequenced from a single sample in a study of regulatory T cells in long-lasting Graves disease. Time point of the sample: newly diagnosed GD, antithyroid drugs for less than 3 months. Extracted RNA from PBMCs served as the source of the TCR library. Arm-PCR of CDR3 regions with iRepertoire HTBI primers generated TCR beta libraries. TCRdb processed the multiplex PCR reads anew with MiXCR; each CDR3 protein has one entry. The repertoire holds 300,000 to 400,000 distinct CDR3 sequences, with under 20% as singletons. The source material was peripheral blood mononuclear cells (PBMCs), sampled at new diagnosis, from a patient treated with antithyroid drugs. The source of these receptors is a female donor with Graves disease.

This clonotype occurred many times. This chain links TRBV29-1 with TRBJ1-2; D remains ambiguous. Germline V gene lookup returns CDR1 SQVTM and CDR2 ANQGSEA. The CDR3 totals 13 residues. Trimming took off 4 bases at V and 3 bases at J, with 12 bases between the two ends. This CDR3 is CSVGARRYYGYTF. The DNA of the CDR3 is TGCAGCGTTGGAGCCAGGCGATACTATGGCTACACCTTC.

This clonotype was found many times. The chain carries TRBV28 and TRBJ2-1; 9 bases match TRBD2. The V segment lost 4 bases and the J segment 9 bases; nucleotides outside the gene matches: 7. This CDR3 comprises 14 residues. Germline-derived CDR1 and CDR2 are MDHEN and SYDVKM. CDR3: CASSSSGVSVEQFF. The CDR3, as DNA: TGTGCCAGCAGTTCTAGCGGGGTTTCGGTTGAGCAGTTCTTC.

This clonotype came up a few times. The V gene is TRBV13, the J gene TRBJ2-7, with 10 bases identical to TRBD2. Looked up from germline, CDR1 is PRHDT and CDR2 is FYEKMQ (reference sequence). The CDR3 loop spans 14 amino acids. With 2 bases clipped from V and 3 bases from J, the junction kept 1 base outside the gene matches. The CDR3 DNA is TGTGCCAGCAGCTTATGGACTAGCGGCTACGAGCAGTACTTC. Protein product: CASSLWTSGYEQYF.

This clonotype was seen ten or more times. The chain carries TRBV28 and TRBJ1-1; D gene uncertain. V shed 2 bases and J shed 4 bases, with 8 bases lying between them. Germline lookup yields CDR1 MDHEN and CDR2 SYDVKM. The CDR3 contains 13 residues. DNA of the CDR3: TGTGCCAGCAGTTTAAGTAAAACCACTGAAGCTTTCTTT. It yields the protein CASSLSKTTEAFF.

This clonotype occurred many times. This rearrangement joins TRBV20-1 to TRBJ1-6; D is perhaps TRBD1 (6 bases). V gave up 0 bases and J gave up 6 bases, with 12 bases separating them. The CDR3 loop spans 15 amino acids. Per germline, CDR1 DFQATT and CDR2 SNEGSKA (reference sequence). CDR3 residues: CSAREVGGSNSPLHF. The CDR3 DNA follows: TGCAGTGCTAGAGAGGTCGGGGGCAGTAATTCACCCCTCCACTTT.

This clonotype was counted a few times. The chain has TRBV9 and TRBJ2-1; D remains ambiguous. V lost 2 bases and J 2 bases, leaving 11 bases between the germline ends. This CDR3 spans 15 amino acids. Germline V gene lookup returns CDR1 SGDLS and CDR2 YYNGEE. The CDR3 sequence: CASSVSPDPYNEQFF. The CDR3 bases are TGTGCCAGCAGCGTCTCGCCGGACCCCTACAATGAGCAGTTCTTC.

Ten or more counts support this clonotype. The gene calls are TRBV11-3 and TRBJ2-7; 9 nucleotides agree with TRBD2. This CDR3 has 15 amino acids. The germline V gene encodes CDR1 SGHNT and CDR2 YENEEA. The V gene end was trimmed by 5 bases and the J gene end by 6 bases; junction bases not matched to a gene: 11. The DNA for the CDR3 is TGTGCCAGCAGCACGCAGACTAGCGGAGGGGGCGAGCAGTACTTC. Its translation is CASSTQTSGGGEQYF.

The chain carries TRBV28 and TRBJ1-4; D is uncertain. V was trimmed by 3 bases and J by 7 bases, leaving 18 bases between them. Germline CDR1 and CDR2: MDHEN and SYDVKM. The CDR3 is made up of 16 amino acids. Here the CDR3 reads CASSFLRHGNGEKLFF. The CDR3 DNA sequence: TGTGCCAGCAGTTTTCTCCGACACGGCAATGGTGAAAAACTGTTTTTT.

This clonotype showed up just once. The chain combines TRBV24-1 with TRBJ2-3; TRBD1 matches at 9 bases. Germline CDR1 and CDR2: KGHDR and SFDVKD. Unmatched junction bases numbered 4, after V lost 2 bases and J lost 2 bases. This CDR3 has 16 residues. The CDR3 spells CATSDWGTGTTDTQYF. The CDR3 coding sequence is TGTGCCACCAGTGATTGGGGGACAGGGACCACAGATACGCAGTATTTT.

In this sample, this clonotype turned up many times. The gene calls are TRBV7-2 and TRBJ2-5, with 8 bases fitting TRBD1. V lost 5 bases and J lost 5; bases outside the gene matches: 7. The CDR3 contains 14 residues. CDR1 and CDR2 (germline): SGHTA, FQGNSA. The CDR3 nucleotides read TGTGCCAGCAGCACCCAGGGGGCGTGGGAGACCCAGTACTTC. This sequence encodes CASSTQGAWETQYF.

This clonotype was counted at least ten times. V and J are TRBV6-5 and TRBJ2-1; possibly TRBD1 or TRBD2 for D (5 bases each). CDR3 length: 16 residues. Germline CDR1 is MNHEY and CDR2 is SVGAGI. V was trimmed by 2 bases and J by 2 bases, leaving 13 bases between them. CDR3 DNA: TGTGCCAGCAGTTACGATCTAGCAGGGACCTACAATGAGCAGTTCTTC. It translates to CASSYDLAGTYNEQFF.

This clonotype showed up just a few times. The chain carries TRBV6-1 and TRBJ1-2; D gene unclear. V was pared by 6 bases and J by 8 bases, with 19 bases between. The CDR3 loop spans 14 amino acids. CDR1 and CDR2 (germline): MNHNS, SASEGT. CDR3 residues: CASSHRTPAGGYTF. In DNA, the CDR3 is TGTGCCAGCAGCCACAGAACCCCTGCTGGCGGCTACACCTTC.

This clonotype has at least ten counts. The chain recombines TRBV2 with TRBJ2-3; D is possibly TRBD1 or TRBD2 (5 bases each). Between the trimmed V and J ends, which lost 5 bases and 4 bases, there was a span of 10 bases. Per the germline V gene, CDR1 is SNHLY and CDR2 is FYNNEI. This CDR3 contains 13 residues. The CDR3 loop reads CASSIGTSDTQYF. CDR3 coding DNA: TGTGCCAGCAGTATCGGGACCTCAGATACGCAGTATTTT. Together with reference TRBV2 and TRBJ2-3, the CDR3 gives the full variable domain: EPEVTQTPSHQVTQMGQEVILRCVPISNHLYFYWYRQILGQKVEFLVSFYNNEISEKSEIFDDQFSVERPDGSNFTLKIRSTKLEDSAMYFCASSIGTSDTQYFGPGTRLTVL.

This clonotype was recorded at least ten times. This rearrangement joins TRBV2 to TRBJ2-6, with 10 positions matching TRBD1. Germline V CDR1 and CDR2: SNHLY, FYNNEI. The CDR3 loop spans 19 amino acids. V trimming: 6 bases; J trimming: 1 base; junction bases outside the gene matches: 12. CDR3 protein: CASRGDRQGAVSGANVLTF. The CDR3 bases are TGTGCCAGCAGGGGAGACCGACAGGGGGCGGTTTCTGGGGCCAACGTCCTGACTTTC.

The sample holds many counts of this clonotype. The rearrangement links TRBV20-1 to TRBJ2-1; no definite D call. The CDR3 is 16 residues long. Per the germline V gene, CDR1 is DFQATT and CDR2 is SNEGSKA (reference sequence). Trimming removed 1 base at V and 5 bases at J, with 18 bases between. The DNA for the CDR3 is TGCAGTGCTAGAGGCCCCCGCCAGCGAGCGAACAATGAGCAGTTCTTC. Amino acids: CSARGPRQRANNEQFF.

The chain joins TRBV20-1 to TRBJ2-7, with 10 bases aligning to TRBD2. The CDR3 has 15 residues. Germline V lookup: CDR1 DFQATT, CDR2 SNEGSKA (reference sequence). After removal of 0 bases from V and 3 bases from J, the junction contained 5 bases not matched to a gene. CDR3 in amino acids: CSARDGTSAYYEQYF. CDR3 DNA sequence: TGCAGTGCTAGAGATGGGACTAGCGCATACTACGAGCAGTACTTC.

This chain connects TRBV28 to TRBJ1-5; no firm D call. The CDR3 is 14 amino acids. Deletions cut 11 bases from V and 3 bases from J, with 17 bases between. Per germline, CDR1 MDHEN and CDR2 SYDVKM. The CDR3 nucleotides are TGTGCCTGCCGTGGCGTACTCCTCAATCAGCCCCAGCATTTT. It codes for CACRGVLLNQPQHF.

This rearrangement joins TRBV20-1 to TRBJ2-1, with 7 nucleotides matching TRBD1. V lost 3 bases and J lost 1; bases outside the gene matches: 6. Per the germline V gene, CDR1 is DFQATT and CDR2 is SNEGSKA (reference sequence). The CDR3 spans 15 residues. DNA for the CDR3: TGCAGTGCTAGGAGACAGGGAGCGTCCTACAATGAGCAGTTCTTC. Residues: CSARRQGASYNEQFF.

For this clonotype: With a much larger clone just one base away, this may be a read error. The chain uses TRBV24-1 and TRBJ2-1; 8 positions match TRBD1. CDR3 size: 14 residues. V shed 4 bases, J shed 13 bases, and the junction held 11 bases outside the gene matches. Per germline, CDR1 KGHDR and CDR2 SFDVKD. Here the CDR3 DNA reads TGTGCCACCAGTGACTCCGGGACAGGTCACATTCAGTTCTTC. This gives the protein CATSDSGTGHIQFF.

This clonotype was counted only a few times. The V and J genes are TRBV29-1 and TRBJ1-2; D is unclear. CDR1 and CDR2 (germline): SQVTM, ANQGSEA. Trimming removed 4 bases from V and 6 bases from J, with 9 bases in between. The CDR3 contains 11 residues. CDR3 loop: CSVVMGNGYTF. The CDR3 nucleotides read TGCAGCGTTGTAATGGGGAATGGCTACACCTTC. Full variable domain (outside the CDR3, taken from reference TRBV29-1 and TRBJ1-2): SAVISQKPSRDICQRGTSLTIQCQVDSQVTMMFWYRQQPGQSLTLIATANQGSEATYESGFVIDKFPISRPNLTFSTLTVSNMSPEDSSIYLCSVVMGNGYTFGSGTRLTVV.